One and the same sample provided the 24 T cell receptor beta chains below, sequenced in a study of Ad26.COV2.S vaccination and SARS-CoV-2 variants. Specified treatment: 19 received Ad26.COV2.S at low or high dose, single or two shots; roughly five received placebo; per-sample allocation not given. After the first vaccine or placebo injection, samples were drawn on day 63. The table came from immunoSEQ multiplex PCR; TCRdb's copy has only in-frame clones and leaves some out. Seen here are some 250,000 clones, roughly 90% observed once, and the top ten hold about 10%. The sample here was peripheral blood, taken in a trial of Ad26.COV2.S vaccine versus placebo. These receptors all come from a person between 18 and 65 years old who received the Ad26.COV2.S COVID-19 vaccine or a placebo.

The chain carries TRBV27 and TRBJ2-2, with 7 positions matching TRBD2. Germline CDR1 and CDR2: MNHEY and SMNVEV (reference sequence). V shed 5 bases and J 3 bases; nucleotides not matched to a gene: 6. The CDR3 has 15 amino acids. In DNA form, the CDR3 reads TGTGCCAGCAGTCTTAGCGGGCCATACACCGGGGAGCTGTTTTTT. It specifies CASSLSGPYTGELFF.

About this clone: The sample holds other DNA sequences that translate to the same CDR3. The chain is built from TRBV7-2 and TRBJ2-7, with 9 bases fitting TRBD2. This CDR3 is built from 14 residues. Germline V CDR1 and CDR2: SGHTA, FQGNSA. With 3 bases clipped from V and 1 base from J, the junction kept 1 base outside the gene matches. The CDR3 nucleotides are TGTGCCAGCAGCTTGCTAGCGGGGTCCTACGAGCAGTACTTC. As protein: CASSLLAGSYEQYF. Full variable domain (rest looked up from reference TRBV7-2 and TRBJ2-7): GAGVSQSPSNKVTEKGKDVELRCDPISGHTALYWYRQSLGQGLEFLIYFQGNSAPDKSGLPSDRFSAERTGGSVSTLTIQRTQQEDSAVYLCASSLLAGSYEQYFGPGTRLTVT.

This clone was seen only once. The chain uses TRBV18 and TRBJ2-7; D gene uncertain. Germline V gene data show CDR1 as KGHSH and CDR2 as LQKENI. The CDR3 has 12 amino acids. V lost 2 bases, J lost 4 bases, and 6 bases lay in between. The CDR3 loop reads CASSPIGYEQYF. The DNA of the CDR3 is TGTGCCAGCTCACCAATCGGTTACGAGCAGTACTTC.

The chain has TRBV9 and TRBJ1-2; 10 bases map to TRBD1. CDR1 and CDR2 from the germline V gene are SGDLS and YYNGEE. V was pared by 0 bases and J by 7 bases, with 6 bases of the junction left unmatched. The CDR3 contains 15 residues. The CDR3 here is CASSVGGTGEFGYTF. In nucleotides, the CDR3 is TGTGCCAGCAGCGTAGGAGGGACAGGGGAATTTGGCTACACCTTC.

This clone was counted between two and nine times. The chain has TRBV7-3 and TRBJ2-2; D call uncertain. V shed 5 bases and J shed 5 bases, with 3 bases lying between them. The CDR3 has 11 residues. Germline V gives CDR1 SGHTA, CDR2 FQGTGA. The CDR3 here is CASSETGELFF. The DNA for the CDR3 is TGTGCCAGCAGCGAAACCGGGGAGCTGTTTTTT. Based on the CDR3 plus reference TRBV7-3 and TRBJ2-2, the full variable domain is GAGVSQTPSNKVTEKGKYVELRCDPISGHTALYWYRQSLGQGPEFLIYFQGTGAADDSGLPNDRFFAVRPEGSVSTLKIQRTERGDSAVYLCASSETGELFFGEGSRLTVL.

In its sample, this clone was seen a few times. The chain couples TRBV4-2 to TRBJ1-1, with D perhaps TRBD1 (5 bases). The V gene's germline CDR1 is LGHNA and CDR2 YNFKEQ. The V gene lost 4 bases and the J gene lost 0 bases, with 6 bases spanning the gap. The CDR3 is 13 amino acids. The CDR3 region has the DNA TGTGCCAGCAGCCGGGGGTTGAACACTGAAGCTTTCTTT. Protein product: CASSRGLNTEAFF.

The chain recombines TRBV19 with TRBJ1-4, with D possibly matching TRBD1 (5 bases). Looked up from germline, CDR1 is LNHDA and CDR2 is SQIVND (reference sequence). Deletions cut 4 bases from V and 2 bases from J, with 11 bases between. The CDR3 is 15 amino acids. The CDR3 sequence is CASSTAGLTNEKLFF. DNA for the CDR3: TGTGCCAGTAGTACCGCGGGACTGACTAATGAAAAACTGTTTTTT.

This clone was observed once. This rearrangement joins TRBV7-9 to TRBJ1-2; 8 nucleotides agree with TRBD1. After removal of 2 bases from V and 4 bases from J, the junction contained 15 bases not matched to a gene. Germline V gene lookup returns CDR1 SEHNR and CDR2 FQNEAQ (reference sequence). This CDR3 has 18 amino acids. In nucleotides, the CDR3 is TGTGCCAGCAGCTTACGGAATCCCAGGGGGCGAGAGTCCTATGGCTACACCTTC. Translating it yields CASSLRNPRGRESYGYTF.

The gene calls are TRBV28 and TRBJ1-2, with TRBD1 as a possible D gene (5 bases). CDR1 is MDHEN and CDR2 is SYDVKM in the germline V gene. V was cut by 4 bases and J by 2 bases, with 11 bases left in between. The CDR3 extends over 14 amino acids. CDR3 sequence: CASSSLGVNYGYTF. In DNA form, the CDR3 reads TGTGCCAGCAGTTCCTTGGGGGTGAACTATGGCTACACCTTC.

V gene TRBV18 combines with J gene TRBJ2-2, with 7 bases aligning to TRBD1. With 3 bases clipped from V and 0 bases from J, the junction kept 7 bases outside the gene matches. In germline, CDR1 is KGHSH, CDR2 LQKENI. This CDR3 spans 17 amino acids. CDR3 sequence: CASSPATGTANTGELFF. The CDR3 DNA follows: TGTGCCAGCTCACCCGCAACCGGGACAGCGAACACCGGGGAGCTGTTTTTT.

This sequence joins TRBV28 and TRBJ2-3; the D is unclear. Germline CDR1 is MDHEN and CDR2 is SYDVKM. CDR3 length equals 13 residues. Between the trimmed V and J ends, which lost 7 bases and 3 bases, there was a span of 11 bases. The CDR3 nucleotides are TGTGCCAGCAACCCTCCCTCGACAGATACGCAGTATTTT. This codes for CASNPPSTDTQYF.

The rearrangement links TRBV7-2 to TRBJ2-3; D unclear. The CDR3 loop spans 14 amino acids. Germline V gives CDR1 SGHTA, CDR2 FQGNSA. V dropped 1 base and J dropped 3 bases, with 8 bases sitting between them. The CDR3 nucleotides are TGTGCCAGCAGCTTAGGTCAAGTAACAGATACGCAGTATTTT. Protein sequence: CASSLGQVTDTQYF.

The chain combines TRBV30 with TRBJ2-5; D is ambiguous. Germline CDR1 and CDR2: GTSNPN and SVGIG (reference sequence). This CDR3 region has 13 residues. Between the trimmed V and J ends, which lost 2 bases and 2 bases, there was a span of 9 bases. CDR3 residues: CAWSPRRQETQYF. In DNA, the CDR3 is TGTGCCTGGAGTCCCAGACGACAAGAGACCCAGTACTTC. Full variable domain (remainder filled in from reference TRBV30 and TRBJ2-5): SQTIHQWPATLVQPVGSPLSLECTVEGTSNPNLYWYRQAAGRGLQLLFYSVGIGQISSEVPQNLSASRPQDRQFILSSKKLLLSDSGFYLCAWSPRRQETQYFGPGTRLLVL.

V is TRBV5-8 and J is TRBJ1-2, with D tentatively TRBD1 (6 bases). This CDR3 spans 14 amino acids. In germline, CDR1 is SGHTS, CDR2 YDEGEE. The germline V and J ends were trimmed by 5 bases and 5 bases, with 16 bases remaining between them. The CDR3 DNA is TGTGCCAGCAGGCCTTGGGGGGCTCATTATGGCTACACCTTC. Translated, it gives CASRPWGAHYGYTF.

The chain is built from TRBV6-5 and TRBJ2-1; 7 positions match TRBD1. Germline V gives CDR1 MNHEY, CDR2 SVGAGI. This CDR3 comprises 15 residues. Trimming removed 6 bases from V and 4 bases from J; junction bases left unmatched: 9. The CDR3 DNA reads TGTGCCAGCAGAATAACAGGGGCAGGGTACAATGAGCAGTTCTTC. Protein: CASRITGAGYNEQFF.

The chain recombines TRBV18 with TRBJ2-5; 7 bases are shared with TRBD2. Looked up from germline, CDR1 is KGHSH and CDR2 is LQKENI. The V and J ends lost 4 bases and 4 bases, in that order; junction bases with no gene match: 15. The CDR3 is 17 residues long. Written as DNA, the CDR3 is TGTGCCAGCTCACAACAGACCTCCGGGACTACTAGAGAGACCCAGTACTTC. Translated, it gives CASSQQTSGTTRETQYF.

This clone was recorded once. This chain joins TRBV10-1 and TRBJ2-2; 7 nucleotides line up with TRBD1. The CDR3 sequence is 16 residues long. The germline CDR1 and CDR2 sequences are WNHNN and SYGVQD (reference sequence). V trimming: 6 bases; J trimming: 6 bases; junction bases outside the gene matches: 13. CDR3 residues: CASSEGGGGSSGELFF. The DNA for the CDR3 is TGCGCCAGCAGCGAAGGGGGCGGAGGTAGTTCCGGGGAGCTGTTTTTT.

The V and J genes are TRBV28 and TRBJ2-5; 7 bases are a match to TRBD1. This CDR3 has 13 amino acids. From germline, CDR1 is MDHEN and CDR2 SYDVKM. V shed 4 bases and J 2 bases; nucleotides not matched to a gene: 1. The CDR3 reads CASSSDRQETQYF. The CDR3, as DNA: TGTGCCAGCAGTTCGGACAGGCAAGAGACCCAGTACTTC.

This clone has only a few counts. The chain links TRBV28 to TRBJ1-5, with D uncertain. V shed 7 bases and J shed 3 bases, with 16 bases lying between them. CDR3 size: 15 residues. The germline CDR1 and CDR2 sequences are MDHEN and SYDVKM. This chain's CDR3 is CASTAQQFLNQPQHF. The CDR3, as DNA: TGTGCCAGCACGGCACAGCAATTCCTCAATCAGCCCCAGCATTTT.

The chain employs TRBV7-2 and TRBJ2-7, with D perhaps matching TRBD2 (5 bases). CDR3 size: 14 residues. Trimming left V 3 bases short and J 7 bases short, with 16 bases between. Germline V gene sequence: CDR1 SGHTA, CDR2 FQGNSA. This chain's CDR3 is CASSFGGTSPEQYF. For the CDR3, the DNA is TGTGCCAGCAGCTTCGGAGGAACCTCCCCGGAGCAGTACTTC.

This clone has only a few counts. The chain couples TRBV18 to TRBJ2-2; D is uncertain. The CDR3 is made up of 16 amino acids. Germline V gene data show CDR1 as KGHSH and CDR2 as LQKENI. Trimming took 2 bases from V and 4 from J, leaving 14 bases between them. The CDR3 bases are TGTGCCAGCTCACCAAGGCCGGGTTTGGGCACCGGGGAGCTGTTTTTT. This codes for CASSPRPGLGTGELFF.

This clone was counted once. The chain is built from TRBV5-4 and TRBJ2-5, with D perhaps assigned TRBD1 or TRBD2 (5 bases each). Between the trimmed V and J ends, which lost 7 bases and 3 bases, there was a span of 13 bases. The CDR3 consists of 13 residues. The germline gives CDR1 SGHNT, CDR2 YYREEE (reference sequence). Written as DNA, the CDR3 is TGTGCCAGCTCACGGGGCGGAGAAGAGACCCAGTACTTC. Its protein is CASSRGGEETQYF.

The chain has TRBV7-3 and TRBJ2-2; 13 bases agree with TRBD2. Germline V gives CDR1 SGHTA, CDR2 FQGTGA. There are 19 residues in the CDR3. J lost 1 base, V lost 5 bases, and 10 bases had no gene match. The CDR3 is CASSKRGLAGVGNTGELFF. The CDR3 bases are TGTGCCAGCAGCAAACGAGGACTAGCGGGAGTGGGGAACACCGGGGAGCTGTTTTTT. The whole variable domain, remainder taken from reference TRBV7-3 and TRBJ2-2, is GAGVSQTPSNKVTEKGKYVELRCDPISGHTALYWYRQSLGQGPEFLIYFQGTGAADDSGLPNDRFFAVRPEGSVSTLKIQRTERGDSAVYLCASSKRGLAGVGNTGELFFGEGSRLTVL.

The chain uses TRBV4-3 and TRBJ2-2; no clear D gene. This CDR3 has 12 residues. CDR1 and CDR2 from the germline V gene are LGHNA and YSLEER. Deletions cut 3 bases from V and 8 bases from J, with 7 bases between. CDR3 in DNA: TGCGCCAGCAGCCATATTTCGGGGGAGCTGTTTTTT. Translated: CASSHISGELFF.